Listed here are 21 T cell receptor beta chains from one sample, sequenced in a study of cytomegalovirus exposure and HLA in healthy donors. Primers: 60 Vbeta forward and 13 Jbeta reverse. Only in-frame clones appear in the TCRdb table, and some are missing; sequencing was by immunoSEQ multiplex PCR. The sample shows 35,000 to 50,000 clones, 45% to 65% of them seen only once. Material: PBMCs. The receptors here all came from a human donor in good health.

The V gene is TRBV30, the J gene TRBJ1-2; 7 bases are shared with TRBD1. The ends lost 3 bases at V and 6 bases at J; junction bases unmatched: 13. The germline V gene has CDR1 GTSNPN and CDR2 SVGIG (reference sequence). This CDR3 is built from 15 residues. The chain's CDR3 is CAWSPTGAIGDGYTF. The DNA for the CDR3 is TGTGCCTGGAGCCCCACAGGGGCCATCGGGGATGGCTACACCTTC.

The chain employs TRBV6-5 and TRBJ1-2; D might be TRBD1 (6 bases). V shed 5 bases and J shed 1 base, with 11 bases lying between them. The CDR3 is made up of 14 amino acids. Germline V CDR1 and CDR2: MNHEY, SVGAGI. CDR3 sequence (DNA): TGTGCCAGCAGTCCTCGACAGGTTAACTATGGCTACACCTTC. It encodes CASSPRQVNYGYTF.

V and J are TRBV19 and TRBJ2-7, with D possibly TRBD1 on 6 matching bases. Germline CDR1 reads LNHDA; CDR2 reads SQIVND (reference sequence). This CDR3 comprises 16 residues. The ends were cut back, 6 bases at V and 2 bases at J, with 20 bases in the middle. The CDR3 region is CASSPTPLRGPYEQYF. The DNA for the CDR3 is TGTGCCAGTAGCCCTACTCCCCTCAGGGGCCCCTACGAGCAGTACTTC.

This clone turned up a few times. Germline and junction disagree at one end, which may indicate a read error. This sequence joins TRBV5-4 and TRBJ2-2, with 9 bases matching TRBD2. Looked up from germline, CDR1 is SGHNT and CDR2 is YYREEE (reference sequence). The CDR3 extends over 15 amino acids. The CDR3, as DNA: TGCGCCAGCAGCCGCGGGGGGGGCAACACCGGGGAGCTGTTTTTT. Its protein is CASSRGGGNTGELFF.

V gene TRBV4-2 combines with J gene TRBJ2-3, with 9 bases identical to TRBD2. The CDR3 is made up of 16 amino acids. V lost 7 bases, J lost 0 bases, and 8 bases stayed unmatched. Germline values: CDR1 LGHNA, CDR2 YNFKEQ. CDR3 nucleotides: TGTGCCAGCACACGGGGAACTAGCGGGAGCACAGATACGCAGTATTTT. This gives the protein CASTRGTSGSTDTQYF.

This chain links TRBV7-2 with TRBJ2-1; D might be TRBD2 (6 bases). Germline V gene data show CDR1 as SGHTA and CDR2 as FQGNSA. The CDR3 is made up of 15 amino acids. V was pared by 5 bases and J by 8 bases, with 19 bases between. The CDR3 DNA reads as TGTGCCAGCAGCATGGGACTCCGCATTGGGGATGAGCAGTTCTTC. Translating it yields CASSMGLRIGDEQFF.

This clone was seen a few times. The gene calls are TRBV6-4 and TRBJ2-3; TRBD1 might be the D (6 bases). V was cut by 2 bases and J by 8 bases, with 8 bases left in between. Germline V gives CDR1 MRHNA, CDR2 SNTAGT. The CDR3 length is 12 residues. CDR3 DNA sequence: TGTGCCAGCAGTGACCAGGGGATTACGCAGTATTTT. It encodes CASSDQGITQYF.

This clone was recorded only once. The chain employs TRBV7-2 and TRBJ2-3; TRBD1 is a possible D gene (5 bases). Trimming took 6 bases from V and 9 from J, leaving 13 bases between them. The CDR3 spans 12 residues. CDR1 and CDR2 (germline): SGHTA, FQGNSA. CDR3 nucleotide sequence: TGTGCCAGCAGTCACACCCAGGGCACGCAGTATTTT. Translated, it gives CASSHTQGTQYF.

This clone was seen only a few times. This rearrangement joins TRBV14 to TRBJ2-6; maybe TRBD1 (6 bases). This CDR3 region has 18 residues. Germline V CDR1 and CDR2: SGHDN, FVKESK. Trimming removed 1 base from V and 2 bases from J, with 15 bases in between. CDR3 coding DNA: TGTGCCAGCAGCCAAGCTCCAGGGGTTCTAGCTGGGGCCAACGTCCTGACTTTC. Its translation is CASSQAPGVLAGANVLTF.

The gene calls are TRBV9 and TRBJ1-4; no clear D gene. V lost 2 bases and J 0 bases, leaving 8 bases between the germline ends. Germline CDR1 reads SGDLS; CDR2 reads YYNGEE. There are 15 residues in the CDR3. The CDR3 bases are TGTGCCAGCAGCGTTTTCGGGACAACTAATGAAAAACTGTTTTTT. This encodes CASSVFGTTNEKLFF.

The rearrangement joins TRBV5-1 to TRBJ2-1; 8 nucleotides match TRBD2. The CDR3 sequence is 15 residues long. Germline CDR1 reads SGHRS; CDR2 reads YFSETQ. The V and J ends lost 0 bases and 9 bases, in that order; junction bases with no gene match: 8. CDR3 in amino acids: CASSLAPGGIGEQFF. Written as DNA, the CDR3 is TGCGCCAGCAGCTTGGCCCCGGGGGGGATCGGTGAGCAGTTCTTC.

Only a few counts were recorded for this clone. The chain recombines TRBV4-1 with TRBJ2-7; 9 bases match TRBD1. This CDR3 has 13 amino acids. J lost 3 bases, V lost 4 bases, and 1 base had no gene match. Germline V CDR1 and CDR2: MGHRA, YSYEKL. CDR3 DNA: TGCGCCAGCAGCCGACAGGGGGACTACGAGCAGTACTTC. Translation gives CASSRQGDYEQYF.

CDR3 DNA: TGTGCCAGCAGCTTAGAACAGGGACGTTCACCCCTCCACTTT. This translates into CASSLEQGRSPLHF. The chain recombines TRBV7-2 with TRBJ1-6; D possibly corresponds to TRBD1 (6 bases). The V end was cut by 1 base, the J end by 9 bases, with 10 bases between. The CDR3 spans 14 residues. Germline CDR1 reads SGHTA; CDR2 reads FQGNSA. Supplemented by reference TRBV7-2 and TRBJ1-6, the full variable domain reads GAGVSQSPSNKVTEKGKDVELRCDPISGHTALYWYRQSLGQGLEFLIYFQGNSAPDKSGLPSDRFSAERTGGSVSTLTIQRTQQEDSAVYLCASSLEQGRSPLHFGNGTRLTVT.

This sequence joins TRBV6-1 and TRBJ2-5; 9 positions agree with TRBD1. Per the germline V gene, CDR1 is MNHNS and CDR2 is SASEGT. V shed 4 bases and J 4 bases; nucleotides not matched to a gene: 4. This CDR3 is built from 14 residues. CDR3 loop: CASSVTGGIETQYF. The CDR3 DNA reads TGTGCCAGCAGTGTGACAGGGGGGATAGAGACCCAGTACTTC.

This clone was seen more than once but under ten times. The V call is TRBV4-2, the J call TRBJ2-7; 9 bases align to TRBD1. J gave up 1 base and V 5 bases, and 6 bases lay outside the gene matches. From germline, CDR1 is LGHNA and CDR2 YNFKEQ. The CDR3 covers 15 residues. The DNA for the CDR3 is TGTGCCAGCAGCGCCGTTGGACAGGGGTCCTACGAGCAGTACTTC. Encoded protein: CASSAVGQGSYEQYF.

The rearrangement uses TRBV5-4 and TRBJ2-5; 9 bases line up with TRBD1. Germline V gene data show CDR1 as SGHNT and CDR2 as YYREEE (reference sequence). With V trimmed by 0 bases and J by 4 bases, 10 bases remained unmatched. The CDR3 has 17 residues. DNA of the CDR3: TGTGCCAGCAGCTTGGGGGGGACAGGGAGTTTTCGAGAGACCCAGTACTTC. Its protein is CASSLGGTGSFRETQYF. Using reference TRBV5-4 and TRBJ2-5 for the parts outside the CDR3, the full variable domain is ETGVTQSPTHLIKTRGQQVTLRCSSQSGHNTVSWYQQALGQGPQFIFQYYREEENGRGNFPPRFSGLQFPNYSSELNVNALELDDSALYLCASSLGGTGSFRETQYFGPGTRLLVL.

This clone was counted between two and nine times. The V and J genes are TRBV5-8 and TRBJ1-3, with a weak D call TRBD1 (5 bases). The germline V and J ends were trimmed by 4 bases and 0 bases, with 14 bases remaining between them. Looked up from germline, CDR1 is SGHTS and CDR2 is YDEGEE. This CDR3 is 16 amino acids long. The CDR3 DNA reads as TGTGCCAGCAGCCGGAAGGACATGACCTCTGGAAACACCATATATTTT. Its translation: CASSRKDMTSGNTIYF.

The chain recombines TRBV11-1 with TRBJ1-1; TRBD1 matches at 8 bases. CDR1 and CDR2 from the germline V gene are SGHAT and FQDESV (reference sequence). The CDR3 is 15 amino acids. Trimming cost V 6 bases and J 4 bases; bases outside gene matches: 10. The CDR3 loop reads CASRNYGQGGTEAFF. DNA of the CDR3: TGTGCCAGCAGAAACTACGGACAGGGAGGCACTGAAGCTTTCTTT. Using reference TRBV11-1 and TRBJ1-1 for the parts outside the CDR3, the full variable domain is EAEVAQSPRYKITEKSQAVAFWCDPISGHATLYWYRQILGQGPELLVQFQDESVVDDSQLPKDRFSAERLKGVDSTLKIQPAELGDSAMYLCASRNYGQGGTEAFFGQGTRLTVV.

The chain couples TRBV5-1 to TRBJ2-7, with 8 nucleotides matching TRBD2. Trimming removed 3 bases from V and 0 bases from J; junction bases left unmatched: 5. The CDR3 spans 15 residues. CDR1 and CDR2 (germline): SGHRS, YFSETQ. The CDR3 here is CASSSGGATSYEQYF. The CDR3 nucleotides are TGCGCCAGCAGCTCCGGGGGGGCTACCTCCTACGAGCAGTACTTC.

V gene TRBV30 combines with J gene TRBJ2-1, with 11 nucleotides matching TRBD2. Germline V gives CDR1 GTSNPN, CDR2 SVGIG (reference sequence). The ends lost 4 bases at V and 5 bases at J; junction bases unmatched: 7. The CDR3 sequence is 15 residues long. Here the CDR3 reads CAWKTQLAGDNEQFF. CDR3 nucleotides: TGTGCCTGGAAGACTCAACTAGCGGGAGACAATGAGCAGTTCTTC.

This chain connects TRBV2 to TRBJ1-5; TRBD1 aligns across 7 bases. The CDR3 covers 15 residues. The germline V gene has CDR1 SNHLY and CDR2 FYNNEI. Trimming at V came to 7 bases and at J to 0 bases, leaving 6 bases not matched to a gene. This chain's CDR3 is CASTWDRHSNQPQHF. The CDR3, as DNA: TGTGCCAGCACATGGGACAGACATAGCAATCAGCCCCAGCATTTT.